The 17 T cell receptor beta chains listed next were all sequenced from one sample in a study of shared clonotypes between healthy human individuals. The assay was immunoSEQ multiplex PCR, and TCRdb's table has in-frame clones only and misses some. The sample includes about 2.2 million clones, 90% to 95% of them seen just once. Terminally differentiated effector memory CD45RA+ cells were left out of the naive CD8 fraction, which was CD45RO-negative and positively selected for CCR7. The sequenced material came from naive CD8+ T cells from PBMCs. Every receptor here comes from a man between 18 and 29 years old in good health. Some clones in this sample may be carry-over from other donors' samples.

The rearrangement links TRBV6-6 to TRBJ2-1; D gene unclear. CDR3 length: 13 amino acids. Germline V gene sequence: CDR1 MNHNY, CDR2 SVGAGI (reference sequence). V was clipped by 6 bases and J by 14 bases, with 20 bases between them. DNA of the CDR3: TGTGCCAGCAGCCGAAATCGGCACCCGGACGAGTTCTTC. It translates to CASSRNRHPDEFF.

The genes are TRBV18 and TRBJ2-1; D may be TRBD1 (6 bases). The CDR3 contains 16 residues. The V gene lost 2 bases and the J gene lost 7 bases, with 18 bases spanning the gap. Germline lookup yields CDR1 KGHSH and CDR2 LQKENI. The CDR3 loop is CASSPKGTLNENEQFF. The CDR3 DNA is TGTGCCAGCTCACCAAAAGGGACACTAAACGAGAATGAGCAGTTCTTC.

The gene calls are TRBV6-1 and TRBJ2-7, with 11 bases identical to TRBD2. Trimming took 6 bases from V and 3 from J; bases not matched to a gene: 7. This CDR3 contains 15 residues. Germline assignment: CDR1 MNHNS and CDR2 SASEGT. CDR3 nucleotide sequence: TGTGCCAGCAGCATGGGACTAGCGGCCCACTACGAGCAGTACTTC. It codes for CASSMGLAAHYEQYF.

This clone was picked up a small number of times. The chain uses TRBV30 and TRBJ1-4; D is perhaps TRBD1 (5 bases). The CDR3 runs to 12 residues. CDR1 GTSNPN and CDR2 SVGIG come from the germline V gene (reference sequence). V was clipped by 4 bases and J by 8 bases, with 11 bases between them. CDR3 residues: CAWKPRGEKLFF. The CDR3 region has the DNA TGTGCCTGGAAGCCGAGGGGAGAAAAACTGTTTTTT.

Comments on this clone: Distinct nucleotide sequences in the sample also encode this CDR3. The rearrangement links TRBV9 to TRBJ2-7; the match to TRBD2 covers 10 bases. J lost 3 bases, V lost 0 bases, and 3 bases had no gene match. The germline V gene encodes CDR1 SGDLS and CDR2 YYNGEE. CDR3 size: 15 residues. The DNA of the CDR3 is TGTGCCAGCAGCGTAGGGGTAGCGGGAGGCTACGAGCAGTACTTC. Protein sequence: CASSVGVAGGYEQYF.

The rearrangement uses TRBV5-5 and TRBJ1-5, with D perhaps TRBD1 (5 bases). The CDR3 covers 15 residues. Germline-derived CDR1 and CDR2 are SGHKS and YYEKEE (reference sequence). Trimming shortened V by 1 base and J by 0 bases, and 8 bases separated the two germline ends. In DNA form, the CDR3 reads TGTGCCAGCAGCTTGAAGGGGTATAGCAATCAGCCCCAGCATTTT. Translation gives CASSLKGYSNQPQHF.

About this clone itself: One end of the junction is discordant with germline, which a read error may explain. The genes are TRBV7-9 and TRBJ2-1, with D possibly matching TRBD1 (6 bases). Germline V gene sequence: CDR1 SEHNR, CDR2 FQNEAQ (reference sequence). The CDR3 sequence is 16 residues long. This CDR3 reads CASSPGPGHSFNEQFF. The CDR3 DNA follows: TGTGCCAGCAGCCCGGGTCCGGGACATTCCTTCAATGAGCAGTTCTTC.

This clone was detected a few times. The rearrangement links TRBV7-9 to TRBJ1-1; 8 bases are a match to TRBD1. The CDR3 contains 14 residues. Germline lookup yields CDR1 SEHNR and CDR2 FQNEAQ (reference sequence). Losses at the gene ends were 5 bases for V and 5 bases for J; bases not matched to a gene: 7. The CDR3 is CASSADRGWTEAFF. CDR3 bases: TGTGCCAGCAGCGCAGACAGGGGCTGGACTGAAGCTTTCTTT.

CDR3 sequence: CASSLGLAGEETQYF. As DNA, the CDR3 is TGTGCCAGCAGTCTGGGGCTAGCGGGAGAAGAGACCCAGTACTTC. This chain joins TRBV5-4 and TRBJ2-5; 10 bases agree with TRBD2. The length of the CDR3 is 15 residues. The V segment lost 5 bases and the J segment 3 bases; nucleotides outside the gene matches: 7. Germline-derived CDR1 and CDR2 are SGHNT and YYREEE (reference sequence).

This CDR3 is CASSLAWGAPSGANVLTF. The DNA of the CDR3 is TGTGCCAGCAGCTTAGCGTGGGGCGCCCCCTCTGGGGCCAACGTCCTGACTTTC. V is TRBV7-2 and J is TRBJ2-6; D possibly corresponds to TRBD1 (5 bases). The germline V and J ends were trimmed by 0 bases and 0 bases, with 12 bases remaining between them. From germline, CDR1 is SGHTA and CDR2 FQGNSA. The CDR3 covers 18 residues.

The chain recombines TRBV4-1 with TRBJ2-1; 10 nucleotides match TRBD2. CDR3 length equals 20 residues. CDR1 is MGHRA, CDR2 YSYEKL, per germline. The junction had 12 bases not matched to a gene; V was cut back by 0 bases and J by 1 base. In DNA, the CDR3 is TGCGCCAGCAGCCAAGATTTTGGACTAGCGGAGCCTACTTCCTACAATGAGCAGTTCTTC. Translation gives CASSQDFGLAEPTSYNEQFF.

This chain connects TRBV27 to TRBJ2-2, with D perhaps matching TRBD1 (6 bases). CDR3 size: 15 residues. The V gene lost 2 bases and the J gene lost 3 bases, with 10 bases spanning the gap. From germline, CDR1 is MNHEY and CDR2 SMNVEV (reference sequence). In DNA form, the CDR3 reads TGTGCCAGCAGTTTAGACAGGCGGGACACCGGGGAGCTGTTTTTT. Residues: CASSLDRRDTGELFF.

The chain links TRBV28 to TRBJ1-2, with D possibly matching TRBD1 (5 bases). Germline values: CDR1 MDHEN, CDR2 SYDVKM. V was pared by 3 bases and J by 4 bases, with 15 bases between. The CDR3 runs 15 residues. DNA for the CDR3: TGTGCCAGCAGTTTGCTCGGGGCAGATCCCTATGGCTACACCTTC. Its protein is CASSLLGADPYGYTF.

This chain joins TRBV5-6 and TRBJ1-3; D not certain. V gave up 7 bases and J gave up 2 bases, with 16 bases separating them. This CDR3 spans 15 amino acids. Germline V lookup: CDR1 SGHDT, CDR2 YYEEEE. The CDR3 region is CASDTVRGAGNTIYF. DNA for the CDR3: TGTGCCAGCGACACCGTCCGCGGGGCTGGAAACACCATATATTTT.

This sequence joins TRBV19 and TRBJ2-7, with TRBD1 matching over 7 bases. Looked up from germline, CDR1 is LNHDA and CDR2 is SQIVND (reference sequence). The CDR3 extends over 15 amino acids. With 6 bases clipped from V and 0 bases from J, the junction kept 8 bases outside the gene matches. The CDR3 reads CASRGMTGSSYEQYF. The CDR3, as DNA: TGTGCCAGTAGGGGGATGACAGGGAGCTCCTACGAGCAGTACTTC.

The chain has TRBV7-9 and TRBJ2-1; 14 bases fit TRBD2. J gave up 1 base and V 8 bases, and 4 bases lay outside the gene matches. This CDR3 spans 16 amino acids. From germline, CDR1 is SEHNR and CDR2 FQNEAQ (reference sequence). The DNA for the CDR3 is TGTGCCAGCGAGGGACTAGCGGGGGAGTCCTACAATGAGCAGTTCTTC. This gives the protein CASEGLAGESYNEQFF.

The V and J genes are TRBV4-1 and TRBJ2-3; 8 nucleotides line up with TRBD1. CDR3 length: 17 residues. Losses at the gene ends were 4 bases for V and 2 bases for J; bases not matched to a gene: 11. In germline, CDR1 is MGHRA, CDR2 YSYEKL. This CDR3 is CASSPRPGQVITDTQYF. The CDR3 nucleotides are TGCGCCAGCAGCCCTCGTCCGGGACAGGTAATCACAGATACGCAGTATTTT.